This T cell receptor beta chain was sequenced during a study of blood T cell repertoires in COVID-19. On this clone itself: A junction boundary mismatches the germline segment, possibly from a read error.

This CDR3 region has 16 residues. Germline loops: CDR1 ENHRY, CDR2 SYGVKD. TCRdb's table, derived via immunoSEQ multiplex PCR, lists solely in-frame clones and lacks some. The sample has 100,000 to 150,000 clones, 74% seen once. The origin of this receptor is a man older than 75 with COVID-19, enrolled during active disease. The specimen was peripheral blood. The chain carries TRBV10-3 and TRBJ2-5; 10 bases map to TRBD2. CDR3 DNA sequence: TGTGCCATCACTGAGCGGCCTAGCGGGGGACAAGAGACCCAGTACTTC. Translating it yields CAITERPSGGQETQYF.